These 24 T cell receptor beta chains were all obtained from the same sample, sequenced in a study of OX40 agonist ivuxolimab in advanced cancers. Here immunoSEQ multiplex PCR was the method, and the copy in TCRdb shows in-frame clones only, minus some. This sample has approximately 77,000 clones, with over 75% found just once. The source was CD4+ or CD8+ T cells sorted from blood, collected in a trial of the OX40 agonist ivuxolimab. Source of these receptors: an adult with an advanced solid tumor such as melanoma, head and neck, liver or kidney cancer.

J is TRBJ2-5 and V is TRBV9, with 7 bases that match TRBD2. Germline V CDR1 and CDR2: SGDLS, YYNGEE. J was trimmed by 5 bases and V by 0 bases; bases with no gene match: 7. CDR3 length equals 15 residues. As DNA, the CDR3 is TGTGCCAGCAGCGTAGACGGGAGGCCGTGGGAGACCCAGTACTTC. Protein product: CASSVDGRPWETQYF.

The chain couples TRBV4-1 to TRBJ2-1; 11 bases map to TRBD2. V dropped 1 base and J dropped 6; count of bases not matched to a gene: 5. The CDR3 has 16 amino acids. CDR1 is MGHRA, CDR2 YSYEKL, per germline. The CDR3 region is CASSQAPSGRFNEQFF. The CDR3 nucleotides are TGCGCCAGCAGCCAAGCCCCTAGCGGGAGGTTCAATGAGCAGTTCTTC.

This clone appeared a few times. The gene calls are TRBV5-8 and TRBJ1-3; D not certain. The CDR3 consists of 16 residues. CDR1 SGHTS and CDR2 YDEGEE come from the germline V gene. The germline V and J ends were trimmed by 0 bases and 8 bases, with 18 bases remaining between them. The CDR3 bases are TGTGCCAGCAGCTTGGATGCGGGCCTCGGCGGTTACACCATATATTTT. Its translation: CASSLDAGLGGYTIYF.

This rearrangement joins TRBV19 to TRBJ2-1; TRBD2 agrees at 10 bases. The CDR3 is 16 residues long. Germline trimming cut 2 bases from V and 3 bases from J; bases unmatched to any gene: 4. CDR1 is LNHDA and CDR2 is SQIVND in the germline V gene (reference sequence). CDR3 DNA sequence: TGTGCCAGTAGTATAACACTAGCGGGAATCTACAATGAGCAGTTCTTC. Translating gives CASSITLAGIYNEQFF. The full variable domain, completed using reference TRBV19 and TRBJ2-1, is DGGITQSPKYLFRKEGQNVTLSCEQNLNHDAMYWYRQDPGQGLRLIYYSQIVNDFQKGDIAEGYSVSREKKESFPLTVTSAQKNPTAFYLCASSITLAGIYNEQFFGPGTRLTVL.

A single count supports this clone. The rearrangement uses TRBV18 and TRBJ1-5, with D possibly TRBD1 on 5 matching bases. V lost 6 bases, J lost 1 base, and 13 bases lay in between. CDR3 size: 15 residues. Germline CDR1 is KGHSH and CDR2 is LQKENI. The CDR3 nucleotides are TGTGCCAGCTCCCCAGACAGACTAAGCAATCAGCCCCAGCATTTT. Protein sequence: CASSPDRLSNQPQHF.

The chain links TRBV7-9 to TRBJ1-5; 10 nucleotides match TRBD1. Germline-derived CDR1 and CDR2 are SEHNR and FQNEAQ (reference sequence). Trimming removed 4 bases from V and 3 bases from J; junction bases left unmatched: 6. The CDR3 loop spans 16 amino acids. The CDR3 DNA sequence: TGTGCCAGCAGCTACTGGACAGGGGGTTACAATCAGCCCCAGCATTTT. As protein: CASSYWTGGYNQPQHF. The full variable domain, completed using reference TRBV7-9 and TRBJ1-5, is DTGVSQNPRHKITKRGQNVTFRCDPISEHNRLYWYRQTLGQGPEFLTYFQNEAQLEKSRLLSDRFSAERPKGSFSTLEIQRTEQGDSAMYLCASSYWTGGYNQPQHFGDGTRLSIL.

This chain links TRBV27 with TRBJ1-5; 7 bases match TRBD1. The CDR3 covers 18 residues. With 0 bases clipped from V and 4 bases from J, the junction kept 12 bases outside the gene matches. Per germline, CDR1 MNHEY and CDR2 SMNVEV (reference sequence). The CDR3: CASSLSGQGGVSNQPQHF. The CDR3 coding sequence is TGTGCCAGCAGTTTATCTGGGCAGGGGGGGGTAAGTAATCAGCCCCAGCATTTT.

This sequence joins TRBV10-3 and TRBJ1-1; no clear D. CDR1 is ENHRY, CDR2 SYGVKD, per germline. CDR3 length equals 14 residues. V was clipped by 8 bases and J by 0 bases, with 13 bases between them. CDR3 sequence: CAIGREAMNTEAFF. CDR3 nucleotide sequence: TGTGCCATCGGTAGAGAGGCCATGAACACTGAAGCTTTCTTT.

Comment on this clone: At the DNA level, this CDR3 is encoded by other sequences in the same sample as well. The chain links TRBV18 to TRBJ2-2; D is unclear. CDR1 is KGHSH, CDR2 LQKENI, per germline. The CDR3 runs 13 residues. The V gene lost 3 bases and the J gene lost 3 bases, with 5 bases spanning the gap. In nucleotides, the CDR3 is TGTGCCAGCTCACCCCCGGACACCGGGGAGCTGTTTTTT. The encoded protein is CASSPPDTGELFF.

DNA for the CDR3: TGTGCCAGCAGCAGCTGGACAGGGCAAGGATACAATGAGCAGTTCTTC. Protein sequence: CASSSWTGQGYNEQFF. V gene TRBV7-9 combines with J gene TRBJ2-1; 8 bases are shared with TRBD1. The CDR3 totals 16 residues. CDR1 and CDR2 (germline): SEHNR, FQNEAQ (reference sequence). J gave up 4 bases and V 5 bases, and 10 bases lay outside the gene matches.

V and J are TRBV7-8 and TRBJ2-7; D is possibly TRBD1 (7 bases). Germline V gives CDR1 SGHVS, CDR2 FQNEAQ. Trimming removed 1 base at V and 2 bases at J, with 12 bases between. The CDR3 runs 15 residues. The CDR3 spells CASSLVPGGTYEQYF. Written as DNA, the CDR3 is TGTGCCAGCAGCTTAGTTCCAGGGGGGACCTACGAGCAGTACTTC. Looking up the rest from reference TRBV7-8 and TRBJ2-7 gives the full variable domain: GAGVSQSPRYKVAKRGQDVALRCDPISGHVSLFWYQQALGQGPEFLTYFQNEAQLDKSGLPSDRFFAERPEGSVSTLKIQRTQQEDSAVYLCASSLVPGGTYEQYFGPGTRLTVT.

This clone was recorded only once. The chain recombines TRBV30 with TRBJ1-1; 7 bases match TRBD1. Germline CDR1 and CDR2: GTSNPN and SVGIG (reference sequence). This CDR3 spans 18 amino acids. After removal of 0 bases from V and 9 bases from J, the junction contained 22 bases not matched to a gene. CDR3 in DNA: TGTGCCTGGAGTGTGGTGACAGGGAACAAGAGGGCAGGGACAAAAGCTTTCTTT. Its translation is CAWSVVTGNKRAGTKAFF. Full variable domain (rest looked up from reference TRBV30 and TRBJ1-1): SQTIHQWPATLVQPVGSPLSLECTVEGTSNPNLYWYRQAAGRGLQLLFYSVGIGQISSEVPQNLSASRPQDRQFILSSKKLLLSDSGFYLCAWSVVTGNKRAGTKAFFGQGTRLTVV.

This sequence joins TRBV11-3 and TRBJ2-1; 7 positions agree with TRBD2. V gave up 4 bases and J gave up 7 bases; unmatched junction bases: 13. Germline V CDR1 and CDR2: SGHNT, YENEEA. CDR3 length: 16 residues. CDR3 in amino acids: CASSSLGAGDGNEQFF. CDR3 nucleotides: TGTGCCAGCAGCTCCCTAGGGGCGGGAGACGGTAATGAGCAGTTCTTC.

The chain uses TRBV25-1 and TRBJ1-5, with 9 bases that match TRBD1. Trimming at V came to 4 bases and at J to 7 bases, leaving 2 bases not matched to a gene. This CDR3 has 13 residues. Looked up from germline, CDR1 is MGHDK and CDR2 is SYGVNS. CDR3 amino acids: CASSVTGGQPQHF. CDR3 DNA sequence: TGTGCCAGCAGTGTTACAGGGGGCCAGCCCCAGCATTTT.

The chain recombines TRBV4-3 with TRBJ2-7; D might be TRBD1 (5 bases). V was clipped by 0 bases and J by 6 bases, with 12 bases between them. Germline loops: CDR1 LGHNA, CDR2 YSLEER. The CDR3 runs 14 residues. The CDR3 DNA reads TGCGCCAGCAGCCAAGATAGCAGGGCCTCCGAGCAGTACTTC. It translates to CASSQDSRASEQYF.

This rearrangement joins TRBV4-2 to TRBJ2-1; D is perhaps TRBD2 (6 bases). Germline V gene data show CDR1 as LGHNA and CDR2 as YNFKEQ. Trimming stripped 1 base from V and 6 bases from J, with 19 bases between. The CDR3 covers 17 residues. The CDR3 DNA sequence: TGTGCCAGCAGCCAAGGGACAACTAGCCCGTATAGCAATGAGCAGTTCTTC. It is translated as CASSQGTTSPYSNEQFF.

The CDR3 spells CASGLDSHGYTF. For the CDR3, the DNA is TGTGCTAGTGGTTTAGATTCCCATGGCTACACCTTC. This sequence joins TRBV12-5 and TRBJ1-2; D gene unclear. Trimming pared 3 bases from V and 6 bases from J, leaving 8 bases between. Germline lookup yields CDR1 LGHNT and CDR2 FRNRAP. CDR3 length equals 12 residues. Full variable domain (remainder filled in from reference TRBV12-5 and TRBJ1-2): DARVTQTPRHKVTEMGQEVTMRCQPILGHNTVFWYRQTMMQGLELLAYFRNRAPLDDSGMPKDRFSAEMPDATLATLKIQPSEPRDSAVYFCASGLDSHGYTFGSGTRLTVV.

This chain connects TRBV4-3 to TRBJ1-2; no clear D. The CDR3 length is 17 residues. V shed 4 bases and J shed 3 bases, with 21 bases lying between them. Germline-derived CDR1 and CDR2 are LGHNA and YSLEER. The CDR3 here is CASSLGLEGDFYYGYTF. The CDR3 DNA sequence: TGCGCCAGCAGCCTTGGCTTGGAAGGAGATTTTTACTATGGCTACACCTTC.

This clone was observed once. The V and J genes are TRBV7-9 and TRBJ2-2; D might be TRBD1 (5 bases). V was clipped by 3 bases and J by 2 bases, with 16 bases between them. Germline V CDR1 and CDR2: SEHNR, FQNEAQ (reference sequence). The CDR3 extends over 17 amino acids. This CDR3 reads CASSFPRTKANTGELFF. In DNA form, the CDR3 reads TGTGCCAGCAGCTTCCCTCGGACAAAAGCCAACACCGGGGAGCTGTTTTTT.

The chain couples TRBV2 to TRBJ2-2; D remains ambiguous. The V and J ends lost 3 bases and 5 bases respectively, with 7 bases between them. Germline V CDR1 and CDR2: SNHLY, FYNNEI. There are 13 residues in the CDR3. In nucleotides, the CDR3 is TGTGCCAGCAGTGAGGTGGGAACCGGGGAGCTGTTTTTT. It yields the protein CASSEVGTGELFF.

With respect to this clone: Different DNA sequences within this sample yield the same CDR3. V and J are TRBV5-4 and TRBJ2-7; D might be TRBD1 (5 bases). The CDR3 is 17 amino acids. In germline, CDR1 is SGHNT, CDR2 YYREEE (reference sequence). Deletions cut 3 bases from V and 5 bases from J, with 24 bases between. The CDR3 sequence: CASSSRGRSRASDEQYF. CDR3 in DNA: TGTGCCAGCAGCTCCAGAGGCCGGAGCAGGGCCAGCGACGAGCAGTACTTC.

This chain joins TRBV5-8 and TRBJ1-5; D unresolved. The V and J ends lost 4 bases and 4 bases respectively, with 15 bases between them. CDR1 and CDR2 (germline): SGHTS, YDEGEE. The CDR3 extends over 15 amino acids. Written as DNA, the CDR3 is TGTGCCAGCAGCAATAAACCGGGAACGAATCAGCCCCAGCATTTT. It specifies CASSNKPGTNQPQHF. Combining the CDR3 with reference TRBV5-8 and TRBJ1-5 gives the whole variable domain EAGVTQSPTHLIKTRGQQATLRCSPISGHTSVYWYQQALGLGLQFLLWYDEGEERNRGNFPPRFSGRQFPNYSSELNVNALELEDSALYLCASSNKPGTNQPQHFGDGTRLSIL.

This clone has only a few counts. The CDR3 DNA reads TGTGCCAGCAGCCCCATTGGAGCGGGAGCCACCGGGGAGCTGTTTTTT. This translates into CASSPIGAGATGELFF. The rearrangement joins TRBV4-2 to TRBJ2-2; 8 bases are a match to TRBD2. Germline CDR1 is LGHNA and CDR2 is YNFKEQ. The CDR3 has 16 amino acids. Germline trimming cut 4 bases from V and 4 bases from J; bases unmatched to any gene: 8.

The chain employs TRBV11-2 and TRBJ1-2, with D possibly being TRBD1 (5 bases). CDR1 is SGHAT, CDR2 FQNNGV, per germline. Trimming shortened V by 0 bases and J by 4 bases, and 15 bases separated the two germline ends. This CDR3 has 16 residues. The CDR3 loop reads CASSLDSRQLLYGYTF. The CDR3 DNA reads TGTGCCAGCAGCTTAGATAGTCGACAGCTCCTCTATGGCTACACCTTC. The full variable domain, rest sourced from reference TRBV11-2 and TRBJ1-2, is EAGVAQSPRYKIIEKRQSVAFWCNPISGHATLYWYQQILGQGPKLLIQFQNNGVVDDSQLPKDRFSAERLKGVDSTLKIQPAKLEDSAVYLCASSLDSRQLLYGYTFGSGTRLTVV.